A selection of T cell receptor beta chains follows, all from one sample in a study of blood T cell repertoires in COVID-19. Some clones are missing from TCRdb's copy, which holds only in-frame ones; the method was immunoSEQ multiplex PCR. The table lists about 91,000 clones, 88% of them singletons. The sample consisted of peripheral blood. The source of these receptors is a woman aged 80 or over with active COVID-19. Each CDR3 is given with its conserved first and last residue. Each record gives: V gene, D gene, J gene, clone size, CDR3 protein, CDR3 DNA. D genes are given only for firm matches. Clone size appears in some rows only: once, few, many, or a class for an expanded clone.

TRBV7-3,NA,TRBJ2-1,NA,CASSLTTPSVQHKVDSGTIF,TGTGCCAGCAGCTTAACAACCCCGTCCGTCCAACATAAGGTCGATAGCGGTACGATCTTC
TRBV5-1,TRBD2,TRBJ2-6,NA,CASSLVGLAASGANVLTF,TGCGCCAGCAGCTTGGTGGGACTAGCGGCCTCTGGGGCCAACGTCCTGACTTTC
TRBV6-2/TRBV6-3,NA,TRBJ2-6,NA,CASSYLQGRAGANVLTF,TGTGCCAGCAGTTACTTACAGGGACGGGCTGGGGCCAACGTCCTGACTTTC
TRBV6-4,NA,TRBJ1-5,few,CASSDGQKIRPQHF,TGTGCCAGCAGTGACGGACAGAAAATCAGGCCCCAGCATTTT
TRBV5-6,TRBD1,TRBJ2-2,NA,CASSFGTGLGELFF,TGTGCCAGCAGCTTTGGGACAGGGCTCGGGGAGCTGTTTTTT
TRBV7-2,NA,TRBJ2-1,NA,CASSLGQTASNEQFF,TGTGCCAGCAGCTTAGGACAGACGGCGTCCAATGAGCAGTTCTTC
TRBV3-1/TRBV3-2,NA,TRBJ2-2,NA,CASNSRALLTGELFF,TGTGCCAGCAACTCGCGGGCTCTCCTCACCGGGGAGCTGTTTTTT
TRBV7-8,NA,TRBJ2-1,NA,CASSLVRVAYNEQFF,TGTGCCAGCAGCTTAGTCAGGGTAGCCTACAATGAGCAGTTCTTC
TRBV7-3,TRBD2,TRBJ2-1,NA,CASRPPGLAEGNEQFF,TGTGCCAGCAGGCCCCCGGGACTAGCGGAGGGGAATGAGCAGTTCTTC
TRBV7-8,NA,TRBJ1-6,NA,CASSPPGQRNSPLHF,TGTGCCAGCAGCCCACCTGGACAGAGAAATTCACCCCTCCACTTT